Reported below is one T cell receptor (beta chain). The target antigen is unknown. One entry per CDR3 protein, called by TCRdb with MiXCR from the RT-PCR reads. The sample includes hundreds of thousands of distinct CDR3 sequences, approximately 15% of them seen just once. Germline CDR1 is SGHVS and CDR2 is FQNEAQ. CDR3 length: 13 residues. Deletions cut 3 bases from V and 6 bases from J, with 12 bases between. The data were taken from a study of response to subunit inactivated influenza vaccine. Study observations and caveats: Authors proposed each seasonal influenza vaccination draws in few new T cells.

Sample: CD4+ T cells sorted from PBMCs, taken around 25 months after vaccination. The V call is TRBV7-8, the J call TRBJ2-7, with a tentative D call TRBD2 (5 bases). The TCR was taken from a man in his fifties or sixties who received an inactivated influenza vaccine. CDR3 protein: CASSFDGLGEQYF. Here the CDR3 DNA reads TGTGCCAGCAGCTTTGACGGACTTGGCGAGCAGTACTTC.